A single sample gave rise to the 18 T cell receptor beta chains below, sequenced in a study of cytomegalovirus exposure and HLA in healthy donors. Primers for the PCR totalled 60 Vbeta and 13 Jbeta. Assay: immunoSEQ multiplex PCR; the TCRdb copy retains only in-frame clones and omits some. The sample records 150,000 or so clones, 60% to 80% being singletons. Sequencing was carried out using PBMCs. Receptors were obtained from a male donor in good health and CMV-seronegative.

This clone was found a few times. The rearrangement links TRBV7-3 to TRBJ2-3; a possible D gene is TRBD2 (6 bases). Germline lookup yields CDR1 SGHTA and CDR2 FQGTGA. V was trimmed by 5 bases and J by 2 bases, leaving 11 bases between them. The CDR3 extends over 14 amino acids. CDR3 amino acids: CASSVGRHTDTQYF. In nucleotides, the CDR3 is TGTGCCAGCAGCGTCGGGAGACACACAGATACGCAGTATTTT.

Notes on this clone: The junction departs from the called germline gene at one end, perhaps through a read error. The chain links TRBV7-9 to TRBJ1-1; 7 nucleotides align to TRBD1. Germline loops: CDR1 SEHNR, CDR2 FQNEAQ (reference sequence). The CDR3 runs to 14 residues. In nucleotides, the CDR3 is TGTTCCAGCATAGGGGGCCAGTCGAACACTGAAGCTTTCTTT. Translated: CSSIGGQSNTEAFF.

The genes are TRBV18 and TRBJ2-1; D might be TRBD1 (8 bases). CDR1 is KGHSH, CDR2 LQKENI, per germline. This CDR3 has 15 amino acids. V was pared by 3 bases and J by 7 bases, with 16 bases between. As DNA, the CDR3 is TGTGCCAGCTCACCGTCACAGGGGGGGATGAATGAGCAGTTCTTC. Its translation is CASSPSQGGMNEQFF.

The rearrangement joins TRBV19 to TRBJ2-4, with TRBD2 as a possible D gene (5 bases). The CDR3 sequence is 14 residues long. Per germline, CDR1 LNHDA and CDR2 SQIVND (reference sequence). The ends were cut back, 5 bases at V and 4 bases at J, with 12 bases in the middle. This chain's CDR3 is CASSGRELKNIQYF. As DNA, the CDR3 is TGTGCCAGTAGTGGCCGGGAACTTAAAAACATTCAGTACTTC.

This chain connects TRBV7-9 to TRBJ2-4; 9 bases match TRBD2. This CDR3 has 15 amino acids. V lost 0 bases and J lost 6; bases outside the gene matches: 3. The germline V gene encodes CDR1 SEHNR and CDR2 FQNEAQ (reference sequence). The CDR3 coding sequence is TGTGCCAGCAGCTTAGCGGGACTAGCTGCAAACATTCAGTACTTC. This sequence encodes CASSLAGLAANIQYF.

This chain uses TRBV11-3 with TRBJ2-7; 8 nucleotides match TRBD1. Per the germline V gene, CDR1 is SGHNT and CDR2 is YENEEA. V lost 8 bases to trimming and J lost 3 bases; unmatched junction nucleotides: 12. This CDR3 has 15 amino acids. The CDR3 region is CASSLTGTGHYEQYF. The CDR3 nucleotides read TGTGCCAGCTCACTTACCGGGACAGGACACTACGAGCAGTACTTC.

J is TRBJ2-7 and V is TRBV11-3; the match to TRBD1 covers 8 bases. The germline CDR1 and CDR2 sequences are SGHNT and YENEEA. Trimming removed 3 bases from V and 6 bases from J; junction bases left unmatched: 4. The CDR3 runs 13 residues. The CDR3 reads CASSFDRGSEQYF. DNA of the CDR3: TGTGCCAGCAGCTTCGACAGGGGATCCGAGCAGTACTTC.

This clone was recorded a few times. The J gene is TRBJ2-5, the V gene TRBV19, with a tentative D call TRBD2 (7 bases). Germline CDR1 is LNHDA and CDR2 is SQIVND (reference sequence). This CDR3 spans 16 amino acids. Trimming stripped 1 base from V and 1 base from J, with 13 bases between. For the CDR3, the DNA is TGTGCCAGTAGTATAGGGGGGGGCAGGGGCCAAGAGACCCAGTACTTC. Protein sequence: CASSIGGGRGQETQYF.

In its sample, this clone was seen once. V is TRBV12-5 and J is TRBJ2-3; tentative D call: TRBD2 (6 bases). Germline-derived CDR1 and CDR2 are LGHNT and FRNRAP. V gave up 0 bases and J gave up 3 bases, with 16 bases separating them. This CDR3 comprises 17 residues. The CDR3 bases are TGTGCTAGTGGTTTGGTACTGGGCGCTAGCGTAACAGATACGCAGTATTTT. It translates to CASGLVLGASVTDTQYF.

V gene TRBV6-5 combines with J gene TRBJ1-2; weak D call: TRBD1 (6 bases). The CDR3 covers 14 residues. CDR1 MNHEY and CDR2 SVGAGI come from the germline V gene. The V gene lost 7 bases and the J gene lost 8 bases, with 20 bases spanning the gap. CDR3 residues: CASTGQRLMGGYTF. The CDR3 coding sequence is TGTGCCAGCACTGGACAGCGCCTGATGGGGGGCTACACCTTC.

The chain links TRBV15 to TRBJ2-7; TRBD1 might be the D (5 bases). The CDR3 length is 15 residues. Germline-derived CDR1 and CDR2 are LNHNV and YYDKDF (reference sequence). Trimming took off 1 base at V and 7 bases at J, with 17 bases between the two ends. Here the CDR3 reads CATSRVDGRAGEQYF. CDR3 DNA sequence: TGTGCCACCAGCAGAGTAGACGGCAGGGCAGGGGAGCAGTACTTC.

This clone was recorded once. This chain connects TRBV5-4 to TRBJ2-6; the match to TRBD1 covers 8 bases. Per germline, CDR1 SGHNT and CDR2 YYREEE (reference sequence). The ends lost 5 bases at V and 2 bases at J; junction bases unmatched: 6. The CDR3 is made up of 16 amino acids. CDR3 sequence (DNA): TGTGCCAGCAGTCGGGCAGGGGGCGCTGGGGCCAACGTCCTGACTTTC. It encodes CASSRAGGAGANVLTF.

This chain joins TRBV4-2 and TRBJ2-1; tentative D call: TRBD2 (6 bases). Trimming took off 1 base at V and 7 bases at J, with 17 bases between the two ends. CDR1 is LGHNA and CDR2 is YNFKEQ in the germline V gene. The CDR3 loop spans 16 amino acids. The CDR3 protein is CASSQGAPGGRNEQFF. In DNA, the CDR3 is TGTGCCAGCAGCCAAGGGGCCCCCGGGGGTAGGAATGAGCAGTTCTTC.

This clone was seen a few times. V gene TRBV12-5 combines with J gene TRBJ1-3; 7 bases line up with TRBD1. Germline lookup yields CDR1 LGHNT and CDR2 FRNRAP. J was trimmed by 0 bases and V by 4 bases; bases with no gene match: 3. This CDR3 comprises 15 residues. DNA of the CDR3: TGTGCTAGTGGTTCGACAGGGAACTCTGGAAACACCATATATTTT. Translation: CASGSTGNSGNTIYF. Variable domain in full (rest from reference TRBV12-5 and TRBJ1-3): DARVTQTPRHKVTEMGQEVTMRCQPILGHNTVFWYRQTMMQGLELLAYFRNRAPLDDSGMPKDRFSAEMPDATLATLKIQPSEPRDSAVYFCASGSTGNSGNTIYFGEGSWLTVV.

The genes are TRBV18 and TRBJ1-2; D unclear. Trimming cost V 2 bases and J 4 bases, with 17 bases left between them. Germline CDR1 is KGHSH and CDR2 is LQKENI. The CDR3 consists of 16 residues. The CDR3 region is CASSPSVGDPGYGYTF. Here the CDR3 DNA reads TGTGCCAGCTCACCATCAGTGGGAGACCCTGGCTATGGCTACACCTTC.

V usage is TRBV6-5 and J usage is TRBJ1-1; D is unclear. The CDR3 spans 13 residues. Trimming took 4 bases from V and 0 from J, leaving 6 bases between them. Germline CDR1 is MNHEY and CDR2 is SVGAGI. CDR3 region: CASSSIMNTEAFF. As DNA, the CDR3 is TGTGCCAGCAGTTCCATCATGAACACTGAAGCTTTCTTT.

The CDR3 coding sequence is TGTGCCAGCAGTCCAAGCCGGGGAAAATACAATGAGCAGTTCTTC. Its protein product is CASSPSRGKYNEQFF. This chain connects TRBV6-1 to TRBJ2-1, with D maybe TRBD2 (5 bases). The V end was cut by 5 bases, the J end by 4 bases, with 15 bases between. This CDR3 comprises 15 residues. Germline V gene data show CDR1 as MNHNS and CDR2 as SASEGT.

This chain connects TRBV11-2 to TRBJ2-2; perhaps TRBD2 as D (7 bases). Germline V gene sequence: CDR1 SGHAT, CDR2 FQNNGV. V lost 3 bases, J lost 2 bases, and 10 bases lay in between. This CDR3 contains 15 residues. CDR3 region: CASSFAGANTGELFF. For the CDR3, the DNA is TGTGCCAGCAGCTTTGCGGGGGCCAACACCGGGGAGCTGTTTTTT.